The source of this TCR beta chain is a study of blood T cell repertoires in COVID-19. On the study more broadly: Whether acute or convalescent, the COVID-19 samples came from the United States, Italy and Spain. From T cells, B-cell-depleted T cells, or PBMCs came the material, which was cDNA or gDNA.

Trimming took 7 bases from V and 7 from J, leaving 20 bases between them. The germline CDR1 and CDR2 sequences are MNHEY and SMNVEV (reference sequence). This CDR3 has 14 residues. This clone was observed once. Libraries were prepared by immunoSEQ multiplex PCR; TCRdb keeps only in-frame clonotypes and omits some of them. The sample lists some 160,000 clones; 70% to 90% were seen once. Sequenced input: PBMCs or T cells enriched from blood (not recorded which). This chain links TRBV27 with TRBJ2-7; D remains ambiguous. The clonotype comes from a woman aged 40 to 55 who had recovered from COVID-19. The CDR3 bases are TGTGCCAGCACTACCCCGGGTTCCTCGAAAGAGCAGTACTTC. Encoded protein: CASTTPGSSKEQYF.